This T cell receptor beta chain was captured by sequencing in a study of beta chain features in type 1 diabetes. Regarding the study as a whole: Unsettled here was the matter of whether HLA type influences TCRB rearrangement. PCR, the amplification step, might favor shorter templates, equally in patients and controls. Reduced insertions and increased deletions marked VDJ junctions in type 1 diabetes patients.

A word on this clone: The antigen is undetermined.

Germline assignment: CDR1 GTSNPN and CDR2 SVGIG (reference sequence). This CDR3 has 11 amino acids. J gave up 11 bases and V 1 base, and 3 bases lay outside the gene matches. TCRB transcripts that were expressed got sequenced, as all of the isolated RNA had been reverse transcribed. There were around 3.5 million reads on average in the naive, central memory and regulatory T cell samples. The protocol was immunoSEQ multiplex PCR, while the TCRdb copy is restricted to in-frame clones and leaves out a portion. The sample consists of some 44,000 clones, over 50% of them appearing once. Sequenced material: Tregs from blood. The J gene is TRBJ2-5, the V gene TRBV30; TRBD1 aligns across 8 bases. The TCR originated in a woman aged 18-29 years in good health. This CDR3 is CAWSGTGKQYF. The CDR3 bases are TGTGCCTGGAGTGGGACAGGGAAGCAGTACTTC.